This T cell receptor beta chain derives from a study of cytomegalovirus exposure and HLA in healthy donors. Study-wide background: The study's early data release held about 77 million unique TCRs from HLA-typed donors.

PCR used 60 Vbeta primers and 13 Jbeta primers. The assay was immunoSEQ multiplex PCR, and TCRdb's table has in-frame clones only and misses some. The sample includes about 150,000 clones, approximately 80% seen only once; the top ten take around 6.9%. The V gene's germline CDR1 is SGHAT and CDR2 FQNNGV. The CDR3 consists of 15 residues. V lost 4 bases, J lost 9 bases, and 12 bases stayed unmatched. V and J are TRBV11-2 and TRBJ2-5, with 9 bases identical to TRBD2. The sequenced material came from PBMCs. This receptor was obtained from a male donor in good health and CMV-seropositive. Here the CDR3 reads CASSSVAGARRAQYF. The CDR3 bases are TGTGCCAGCAGCTCTGTAGCGGGAGCCAGGAGGGCCCAGTACTTC.